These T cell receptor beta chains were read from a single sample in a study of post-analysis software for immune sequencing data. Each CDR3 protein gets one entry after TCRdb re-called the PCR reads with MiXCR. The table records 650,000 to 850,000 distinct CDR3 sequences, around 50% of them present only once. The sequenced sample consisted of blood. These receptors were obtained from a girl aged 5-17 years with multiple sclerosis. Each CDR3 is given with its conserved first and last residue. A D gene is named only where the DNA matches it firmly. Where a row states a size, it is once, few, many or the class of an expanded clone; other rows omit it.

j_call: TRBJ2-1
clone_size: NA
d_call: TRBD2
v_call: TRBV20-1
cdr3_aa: CSATGLVVDEQFF
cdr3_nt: TGCAGTGCTACGGGACTAGTGGTCGATGAGCAGTTCTTC

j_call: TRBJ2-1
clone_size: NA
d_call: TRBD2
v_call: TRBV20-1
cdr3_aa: CSATSGRGVNEQFF
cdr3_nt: TGCAGTGCGACTAGCGGGAGGGGGGTCAATGAGCAGTTCTTC

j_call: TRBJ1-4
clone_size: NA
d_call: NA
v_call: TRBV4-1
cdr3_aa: CASSLIDRSNEKLFF
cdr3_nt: TGCGCCAGCAGCCTGATCGACAGGTCTAATGAAAAACTGTTTTTT

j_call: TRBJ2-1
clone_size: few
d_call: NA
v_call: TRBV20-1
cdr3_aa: CSASNRAGAVQFF
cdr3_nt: TGCAGTGCTAGTAACAGGGCAGGTGCTGTACAGTTCTTC

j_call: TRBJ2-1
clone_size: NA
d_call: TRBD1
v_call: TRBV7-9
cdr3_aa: CASSRDSLYNEQFF
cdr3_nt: TGTGCCAGCAGTAGGGACAGTCTCTACAATGAGCAGTTCTTC

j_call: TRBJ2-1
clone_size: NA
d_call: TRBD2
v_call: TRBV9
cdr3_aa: CASSARSGDYNEQFF
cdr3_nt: TGTGCCAGCAGCGCTCGTAGCGGGGACTACAATGAGCAGTTCTTC

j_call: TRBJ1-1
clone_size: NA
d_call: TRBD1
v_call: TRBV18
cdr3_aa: CASSSDRATEAFF
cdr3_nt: TGTGCCAGCTCGTCTGACAGGGCCACTGAAGCTTTCTTT

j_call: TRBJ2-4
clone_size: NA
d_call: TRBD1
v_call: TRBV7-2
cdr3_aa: CASSPPGGPKNIQYF
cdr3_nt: TGTGCCAGCAGCCCACCAGGGGGCCCCAAAAACATTCAGTACTTC

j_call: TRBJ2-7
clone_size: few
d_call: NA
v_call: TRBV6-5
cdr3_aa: CASSYAWSRSSYEQYF
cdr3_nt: TGTGCCAGCAGTTACGCTTGGTCGCGTAGCTCCTACGAGCAGTACTTC

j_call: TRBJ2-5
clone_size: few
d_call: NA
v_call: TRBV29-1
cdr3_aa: CSARDTSQETQYF
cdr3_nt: TGCAGCGCGAGGGACACTTCTCAAGAGACCCAGTACTTC

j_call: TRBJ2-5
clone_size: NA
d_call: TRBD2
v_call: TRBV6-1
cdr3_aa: CASSETSGSYQETQYF
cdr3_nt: TGTGCCAGCAGCGAGACTAGCGGGAGCTACCAAGAGACCCAGTACTTC

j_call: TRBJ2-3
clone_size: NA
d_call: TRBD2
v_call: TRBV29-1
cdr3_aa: CSVEDTGLVADTQYF
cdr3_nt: TGCAGCGTTGAAGATACGGGACTAGTAGCAGATACGCAGTATTTT

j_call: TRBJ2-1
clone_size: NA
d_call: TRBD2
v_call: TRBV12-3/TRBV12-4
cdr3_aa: CASSLKRPSGRRDNEQFF
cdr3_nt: TGTGCCAGCAGTTTAAAACGGCCTAGCGGGAGAAGGGACAATGAGCAGTTCTTC

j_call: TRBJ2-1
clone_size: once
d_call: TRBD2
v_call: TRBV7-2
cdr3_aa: CASSLGTSGRIEQFF
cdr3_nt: TGTGCCAGCAGCTTAGGAACTAGCGGGAGGATTGAGCAGTTCTTC

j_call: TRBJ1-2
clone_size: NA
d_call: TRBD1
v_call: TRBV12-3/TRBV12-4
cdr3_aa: CASSFPGGRYGYTF
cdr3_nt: TGTGCCAGCAGTTTTCCAGGGGGGAGATATGGCTACACCTTC

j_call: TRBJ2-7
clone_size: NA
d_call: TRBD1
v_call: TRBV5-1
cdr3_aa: CASSLAKVWGQSYEQYF
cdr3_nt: TGCGCCAGCAGCTTGGCCAAGGTTTGGGGACAGAGCTACGAGCAGTACTTC

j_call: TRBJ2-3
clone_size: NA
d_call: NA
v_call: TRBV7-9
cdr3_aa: CASSLSGPGAHTDTQYF
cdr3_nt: TGTGCCAGCAGCCTAAGTGGCCCGGGGGCGCACACAGATACGCAGTATTTT

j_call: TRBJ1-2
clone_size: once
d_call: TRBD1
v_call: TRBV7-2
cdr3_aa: CASRGTADYGYTF
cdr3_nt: TGTGCCAGCAGGGGGACAGCCGACTATGGCTACACCTTC

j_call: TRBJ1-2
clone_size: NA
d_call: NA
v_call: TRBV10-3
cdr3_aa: CAISDTPGGNYGYTF
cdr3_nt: TGTGCCATCAGTGACACGCCGGGGGGTAACTATGGCTACACCTTC

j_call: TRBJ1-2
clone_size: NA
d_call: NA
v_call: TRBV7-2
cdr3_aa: CASRLCYGYTF
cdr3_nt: TGTGCCAGCAGACTGTGCTATGGCTACACCTTC

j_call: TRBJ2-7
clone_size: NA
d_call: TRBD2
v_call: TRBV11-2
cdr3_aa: CASSLDGLAGAEQYF
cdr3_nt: TGTGCCAGCAGCTTAGATGGCCTAGCGGGAGCCGAGCAGTACTTC

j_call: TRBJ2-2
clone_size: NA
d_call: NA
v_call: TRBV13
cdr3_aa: CASSLAPSAGELFF
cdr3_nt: TGTGCCAGCAGCTTAGCCCCTAGCGCCGGGGAGCTGTTTTTT

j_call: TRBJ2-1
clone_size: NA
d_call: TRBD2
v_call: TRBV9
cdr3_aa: CASSATGTSGYNKQFF
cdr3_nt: TGTGCCAGCAGCGCAACCGGGACTAGCGGCTACAATAAGCAGTTCTTC

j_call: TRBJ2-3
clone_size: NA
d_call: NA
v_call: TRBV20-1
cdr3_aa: CSARAQTAPGDTQYF
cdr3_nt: TGCAGTGCTAGAGCTCAGACAGCCCCGGGAGATACGCAGTATTTT

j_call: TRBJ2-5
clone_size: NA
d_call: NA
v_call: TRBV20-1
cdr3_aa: CSARDSRLGQETQYF
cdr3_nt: TGCAGTGCTAGAGATAGTAGGCTAGGACAAGAGACCCAGTACTTC

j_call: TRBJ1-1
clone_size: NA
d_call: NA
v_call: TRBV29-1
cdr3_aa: CSVEGRGTEAFF
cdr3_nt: TGCAGCGTTGAAGGCAGGGGCACTGAAGCTTTCTTT

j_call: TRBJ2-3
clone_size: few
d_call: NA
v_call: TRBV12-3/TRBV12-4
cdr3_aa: CASSVDGVDTQYF
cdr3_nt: TGTGCCAGCAGTGTCGACGGCGTAGATACGCAGTATTTT

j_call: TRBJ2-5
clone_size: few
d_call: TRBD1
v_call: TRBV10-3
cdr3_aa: CAISGTGPETQYF
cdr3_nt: TGTGCCATCAGCGGGACAGGCCCAGAGACCCAGTACTTC

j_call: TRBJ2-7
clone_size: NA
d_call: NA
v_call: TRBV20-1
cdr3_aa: CSARDGQPPLYEQYF
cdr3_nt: TGCAGTGCTAGAGACGGACAGCCCCCCCTCTACGAGCAGTACTTC

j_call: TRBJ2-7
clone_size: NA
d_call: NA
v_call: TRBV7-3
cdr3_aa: CASSLTAAPFYEQYF
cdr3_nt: TGTGCCAGCAGCTTGACAGCTGCCCCGTTCTACGAGCAGTACTTC

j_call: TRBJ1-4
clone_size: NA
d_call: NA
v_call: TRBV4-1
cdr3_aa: CASSPLVGTNEKLFF
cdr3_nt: TGCGCCAGCAGCCCCCTCGTCGGGACTAATGAAAAACTGTTTTTT

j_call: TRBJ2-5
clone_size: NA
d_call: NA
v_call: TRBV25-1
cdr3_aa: CASSEQNGETQYF
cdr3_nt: TGTGCCAGCAGTGAGCAGAACGGGGAGACCCAGTACTTC

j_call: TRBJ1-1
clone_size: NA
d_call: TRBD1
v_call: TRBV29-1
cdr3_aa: CSTRTGGKTEAFF
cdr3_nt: TGCAGCACCAGGACAGGGGGCAAGACTGAAGCTTTCTTT

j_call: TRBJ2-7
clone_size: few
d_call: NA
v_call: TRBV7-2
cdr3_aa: CASSPGGVGVLLEQYF
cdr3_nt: TGTGCCAGCAGCCCTGGGGGAGTAGGAGTTCTTCTCGAGCAGTACTTC

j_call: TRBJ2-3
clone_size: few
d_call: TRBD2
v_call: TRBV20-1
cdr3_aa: CSARGYKRGRSTDTQYF
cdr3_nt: TGCAGTGCTAGAGGATATAAGCGGGGGAGAAGCACAGATACGCAGTATTTT

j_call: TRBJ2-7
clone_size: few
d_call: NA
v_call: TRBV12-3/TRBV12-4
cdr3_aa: CASSTGTRLDQGEQYF
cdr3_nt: TGTGCCAGCAGTACCGGGACGCGGCTGGATCAGGGCGAGCAGTACTTC

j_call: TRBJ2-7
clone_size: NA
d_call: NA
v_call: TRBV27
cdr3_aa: CASRPGVGTSYEQYF
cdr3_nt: TGTGCCAGCAGACCCGGGGTAGGGACCTCCTACGAGCAGTACTTC

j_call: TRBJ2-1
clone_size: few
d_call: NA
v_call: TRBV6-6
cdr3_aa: CASSYPPGNEQFF
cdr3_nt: TGTGCCAGCAGTTACCCTCCCGGGAATGAGCAGTTCTTC

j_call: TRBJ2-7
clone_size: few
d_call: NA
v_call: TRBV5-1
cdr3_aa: CASSSPDGVSYEQYF
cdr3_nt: TGCGCCAGCAGCTCTCCGGACGGGGTCTCCTACGAGCAGTACTTC

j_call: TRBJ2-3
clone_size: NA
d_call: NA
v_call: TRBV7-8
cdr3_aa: CASSFRRIRDTQYF
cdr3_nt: TGTGCCAGCAGCTTTAGGCGGATAAGAGATACGCAGTATTTT

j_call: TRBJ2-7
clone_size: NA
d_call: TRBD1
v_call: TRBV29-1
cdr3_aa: CSVDGRDRSSYEQYF
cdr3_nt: TGCAGCGTCGATGGGCGGGACAGGAGCTCCTACGAGCAGTACTTC

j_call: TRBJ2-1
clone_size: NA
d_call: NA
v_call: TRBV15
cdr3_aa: CATSRVSGSPYNEQFF
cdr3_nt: TGTGCCACCAGCAGAGTGTCGGGGAGCCCCTACAATGAGCAGTTCTTC

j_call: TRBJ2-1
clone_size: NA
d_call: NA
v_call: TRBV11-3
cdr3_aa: CASSSRVSNEQFF
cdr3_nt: TGTGCCAGCAGCTCTCGGGTGTCGAATGAGCAGTTCTTC

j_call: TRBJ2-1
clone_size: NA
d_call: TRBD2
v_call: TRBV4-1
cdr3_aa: CASSQGSTSGSYNEQFF
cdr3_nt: TGCGCCAGCAGCCAAGGCTCGACTAGCGGCTCCTACAATGAGCAGTTCTTC

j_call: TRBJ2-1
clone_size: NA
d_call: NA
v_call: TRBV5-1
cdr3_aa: CASSLDGTEQFF
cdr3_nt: TGCGCCAGCAGCTTGGACGGAACTGAGCAGTTCTTC

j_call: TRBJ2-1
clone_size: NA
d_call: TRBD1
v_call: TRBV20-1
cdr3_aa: CSASRTGGYNEQFF
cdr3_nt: TGCAGTGCTAGTAGGACAGGGGGGTACAATGAGCAGTTCTTC

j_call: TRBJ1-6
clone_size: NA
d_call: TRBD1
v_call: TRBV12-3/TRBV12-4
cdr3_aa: CASSLGQGFSPLRF
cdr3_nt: TGTGCCAGCAGTCTCGGACAGGGGTTTTCACCCCTCCGCTTT

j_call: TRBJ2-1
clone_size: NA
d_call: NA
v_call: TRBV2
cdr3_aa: CASRGRGASEGNEQFF
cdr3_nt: TGTGCCAGCAGGGGCCGGGGAGCTTCAGAAGGGAATGAGCAGTTCTTC

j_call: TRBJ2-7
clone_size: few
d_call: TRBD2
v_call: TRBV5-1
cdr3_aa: CASRASGSIDEQYF
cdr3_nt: TGCGCCAGCAGGGCTAGCGGGAGTATCGACGAGCAGTACTTC

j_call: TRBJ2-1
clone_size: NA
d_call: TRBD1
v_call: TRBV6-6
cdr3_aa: CANSLMGQATNEQFF
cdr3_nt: TGTGCCAACAGTCTAATGGGACAGGCTACCAATGAGCAGTTCTTC

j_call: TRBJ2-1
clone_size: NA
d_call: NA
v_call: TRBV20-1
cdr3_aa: CSAFDFQSSYNEQFF
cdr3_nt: TGCAGTGCCTTCGACTTCCAGAGCTCCTACAATGAGCAGTTCTTC

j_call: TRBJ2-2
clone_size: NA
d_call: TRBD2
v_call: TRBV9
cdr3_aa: CASSAGLAGLSGELFF
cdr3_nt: TGTGCCAGCAGCGCCGGACTAGCGGGCTTATCCGGGGAGCTGTTTTTT